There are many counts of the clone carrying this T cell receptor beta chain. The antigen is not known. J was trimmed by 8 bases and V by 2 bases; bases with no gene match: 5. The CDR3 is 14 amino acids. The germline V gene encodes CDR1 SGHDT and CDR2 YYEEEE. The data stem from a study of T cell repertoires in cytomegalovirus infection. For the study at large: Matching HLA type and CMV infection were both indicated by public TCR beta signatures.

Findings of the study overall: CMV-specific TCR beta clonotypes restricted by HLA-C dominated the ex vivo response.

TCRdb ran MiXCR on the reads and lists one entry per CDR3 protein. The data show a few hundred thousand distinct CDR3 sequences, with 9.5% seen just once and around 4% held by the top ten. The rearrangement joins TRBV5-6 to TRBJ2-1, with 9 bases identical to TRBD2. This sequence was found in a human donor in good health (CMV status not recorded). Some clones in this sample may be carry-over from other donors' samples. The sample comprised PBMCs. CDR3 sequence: CASSFPSGVYEQFF. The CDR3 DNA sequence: TGTGCCAGCAGCTTCCCTAGCGGGGTCTATGAGCAGTTCTTC.